This passage covers 20 T cell receptor beta chains from one sample sequenced in a study of T cell responses to AZD1222 COVID-19 vaccine. Generated by immunoSEQ multiplex PCR, the TCRdb table keeps only in-frame clones and is missing some. The profile shows approximately 150,000 clones, approximately 90% of them singletons. The sample here was peripheral blood, taken on day 0 of MenACWY control vaccination. Source of these receptors: an adult in good health.

This rearrangement joins TRBV11-3 to TRBJ2-3, with TRBD2 identical over 8 bases. Germline CDR1 is SGHNT and CDR2 is YENEEA. The junction had 10 bases not matched to a gene; V was cut back by 2 bases and J by 3 bases. The CDR3 spans 17 residues. CDR3 residues: CASSLKSSGVRTDTQYF. The CDR3 nucleotides are TGTGCCAGCAGCTTAAAGAGTAGCGGGGTACGGACAGATACGCAGTATTTT.

V is TRBV25-1 and J is TRBJ2-1; tentatively, D is TRBD1 or TRBD2 (5 bases each). V gave up 2 bases and J gave up 3 bases, with 11 bases separating them. CDR1 and CDR2 (germline): MGHDK, SYGVNS. This CDR3 contains 15 residues. CDR3 amino acids: CASSEGTGFYNEQFF. As DNA, the CDR3 is TGTGCCAGCAGTGAAGGGACGGGATTCTACAATGAGCAGTTCTTC.

The rearrangement joins TRBV29-1 to TRBJ1-2, with D hard to call. Deletions cut 7 bases from V and 1 base from J, with 10 bases between. CDR3 size: 12 residues. Germline V gene sequence: CDR1 SQVTM, CDR2 ANQGSEA. CDR3 loop: CSGSGVNYGYTF. The CDR3 DNA reads TGCAGCGGGTCGGGAGTTAACTATGGCTACACCTTC.

This chain links TRBV5-1 with TRBJ2-2; TRBD2 matches 9 bases. Trimming removed 7 bases from V and 3 bases from J; junction bases left unmatched: 4. This CDR3 contains 14 residues. Germline V CDR1 and CDR2: SGHRS, YFSETQ. The CDR3 nucleotides read TGCGCCAGCCTTAGCGGGAGAGACACCGGGGAGCTGTTTTTT. As protein: CASLSGRDTGELFF.

The chain links TRBV6-5 to TRBJ2-7; D is unclear. Trimming removed 6 bases at V and 2 bases at J, with 8 bases between. The CDR3 sequence is 12 residues long. Germline CDR1 MNHEY, CDR2 SVGAGI. The DNA for the CDR3 is TGTGCCAGCAGCCCCGTGGCCTACGAGCAGTACTTC. This gives the protein CASSPVAYEQYF.

The chain has TRBV6-6 and TRBJ2-1; D remains ambiguous. The CDR3 has 12 residues. With 6 bases removed from V and 3 bases from J, the gap between germline ends came to 6 bases. CDR1 is MNHNY and CDR2 is SVGAGI in the germline V gene (reference sequence). CDR3 DNA sequence: TGTGCCAGCAGCTGGAACTACAATGAGCAGTTCTTC. It translates to CASSWNYNEQFF.

The chain uses TRBV5-5 and TRBJ2-2; D gene ambiguous. V dropped 4 bases and J dropped 2 bases, with 15 bases sitting between them. The germline V gene has CDR1 SGHKS and CDR2 YYEKEE (reference sequence). This CDR3 has 16 amino acids. CDR3 nucleotides: TGTGCCAGCAGCCCCGCTGGCCCTTCTAACACCGGGGAGCTGTTTTTT. It encodes CASSPAGPSNTGELFF.

The rearrangement links TRBV7-3 to TRBJ2-1; 8 positions match TRBD1. The V gene end was trimmed by 1 base and the J gene end by 8 bases; junction bases not matched to a gene: 4. CDR1 and CDR2 from the germline V gene are SGHTA and FQGTGA. CDR3 size: 14 residues. In DNA, the CDR3 is TGTGCCAGCAGCTTAAAAGCAGGGGGCTATGAGCAGTTCTTC. It codes for CASSLKAGGYEQFF.

This clone was picked up a small number of times. This CDR3 is CASSVAGGQPQHF. The CDR3 DNA sequence: TGTGCCAGCAGCGTAGCAGGGGGTCAGCCCCAGCATTTT. V is TRBV9 and J is TRBJ1-5; 7 bases agree with TRBD1. The J segment lost 6 bases and the V segment lost 0 bases, leaving 0 bases of the junction unmatched. The CDR3 consists of 13 residues. The germline gives CDR1 SGDLS, CDR2 YYNGEE.

CDR3: CASSQVDDGYTF. As DNA, the CDR3 is TGCGCCAGCAGCCAAGTTGACGATGGCTACACCTTC. This sequence joins TRBV4-1 and TRBJ1-2; no reliable D call. The CDR3 runs 12 residues. CDR1 is MGHRA and CDR2 is YSYEKL in the germline V gene. The V and J ends lost 1 base and 6 bases respectively, with 6 bases between them.

The chain has TRBV4-3 and TRBJ1-3, with 7 bases identical to TRBD1. Germline V gene lookup returns CDR1 LGHNA and CDR2 YSLEER. Trimming at V came to 1 base and at J to 2 bases, leaving 11 bases not matched to a gene. The CDR3 length is 18 residues. CDR3 sequence reads: CASSQGKRGRGPGNTIYF. In nucleotides, the CDR3 is TGCGCCAGCAGCCAAGGAAAAAGGGGAAGGGGGCCTGGAAACACCATATATTTT.

This clone was counted between two and nine times. The J gene is TRBJ2-2, the V gene TRBV19, with D hard to call. Per the germline V gene, CDR1 is LNHDA and CDR2 is SQIVND (reference sequence). The CDR3 runs 15 residues. V gave up 5 bases and J gave up 6 bases, with 16 bases separating them. DNA for the CDR3: TGTGCCAGTAGTGTGTTGCGTCTATCGGCCGGGGAGCTGTTTTTT. It translates to CASSVLRLSAGELFF.

The chain employs TRBV5-6 and TRBJ2-5, with 10 bases lining up with TRBD1. CDR1 and CDR2 from the germline V gene are SGHDT and YYEEEE. Trimming removed 4 bases from V and 5 bases from J; junction bases left unmatched: 5. CDR3 length: 14 residues. In DNA, the CDR3 is TGTGCCAGCAGCGGGACAGGGGTTTGGGAGACCCAGTACTTC. Translation gives CASSGTGVWETQYF. The variable domain in full, completed from reference TRBV5-6 and TRBJ2-5, reads DAGVTQSPTHLIKTRGQQVTLRCSPKSGHDTVSWYQQALGQGPQFIFQYYEEEERQRGNFPDRFSGHQFPNYSSELNVNALLLGDSALYLCASSGTGVWETQYFGPGTRLLVL.

V usage is TRBV11-3 and J usage is TRBJ1-4; 9 bases match TRBD1. V lost 5 bases, J lost 8 bases, and 6 bases stayed unmatched. The CDR3 length is 14 residues. Germline values: CDR1 SGHNT, CDR2 YENEEA. The CDR3 coding sequence is TGTGCCAGCAGCCCTGGACAGGGGCAGGAAAAACTGTTTTTT. Protein: CASSPGQGQEKLFF.

The chain links TRBV3-1 (or the pseudogene TRBV3-2) to TRBJ1-5; D gene uncertain. Trimming took off 5 bases at V and 4 bases at J, with 18 bases between the two ends. Germline V gene lookup returns CDR1 LGHDT and CDR2 YNNKEL (reference sequence). This CDR3 has 16 amino acids. Written as DNA, the CDR3 is TGTGCCAGCAGCTCTAGTGGGGAAATACGGAATCAGCCCCAGCATTTT. The encoded protein is CASSSSGEIRNQPQHF.

V and J are TRBV11-1 and TRBJ2-5; the match to TRBD2 covers 10 bases. The CDR3 covers 15 residues. V lost 4 bases and J lost 5; bases outside the gene matches: 7. CDR1 and CDR2 (germline): SGHAT, FQDESV (reference sequence). The CDR3 here is CASSSSGGSVETQYF. The CDR3 region has the DNA TGTGCCAGCAGCTCTAGCGGGGGTTCCGTGGAGACCCAGTACTTC.

The genes are TRBV7-9 and TRBJ1-1; TRBD1 matches at 8 bases. The ends lost 5 bases at V and 5 bases at J; junction bases unmatched: 13. The length of the CDR3 is 16 residues. In germline, CDR1 is SEHNR, CDR2 FQNEAQ (reference sequence). CDR3 bases: TGTGCCAGCAGCCTCGGGACAGGCCGGGCTACGACTGAAGCTTTCTTT. Its protein product is CASSLGTGRATTEAFF. Filled out from reference TRBV7-9 and TRBJ1-1, the complete variable domain reads DTGVSQNPRHKITKRGQNVTFRCDPISEHNRLYWYRQTLGQGPEFLTYFQNEAQLEKSRLLSDRFSAERPKGSFSTLEIQRTEQGDSAMYLCASSLGTGRATTEAFFGQGTRLTVV.

This rearrangement joins TRBV18 to TRBJ2-5; 12 bases match TRBD2. This CDR3 is built from 16 residues. V lost 4 bases to trimming and J lost 5 bases; unmatched junction nucleotides: 8. Germline V gene sequence: CDR1 KGHSH, CDR2 LQKENI. The CDR3 DNA follows: TGTGCCAGCTCACAAGGACTAGCGGGACTGGGGGAGACCCAGTACTTC. This sequence encodes CASSQGLAGLGETQYF.

This clone has only one observation. CDR3 region: CASSPGQGIYNEQFF. CDR3 bases: TGTGCCAGCAGTCCGGGACAGGGGATCTACAATGAGCAGTTCTTC. The J gene is TRBJ2-1, the V gene TRBV2; 10 nucleotides line up with TRBD1. The germline CDR1 and CDR2 sequences are SNHLY and FYNNEI. V lost 5 bases, J lost 3 bases, and 4 bases stayed unmatched. The CDR3 length is 15 residues. The entire variable domain, with the rest obtained from reference TRBV2 and TRBJ2-1, is as follows: EPEVTQTPSHQVTQMGQEVILRCVPISNHLYFYWYRQILGQKVEFLVSFYNNEISEKSEIFDDQFSVERPDGSNFTLKIRSTKLEDSAMYFCASSPGQGIYNEQFFGPGTRLTVL.

J is TRBJ1-5 and V is TRBV29-1, with D unresolved. Trimming stripped 4 bases from V and 2 bases from J, with 9 bases between. This CDR3 has 13 amino acids. Germline V gives CDR1 SQVTM, CDR2 ANQGSEA. CDR3 coding DNA: TGCAGCGTTGTCTTGGTGGGCAATCAGCCCCAGCATTTT. It encodes CSVVLVGNQPQHF.